This T cell receptor beta chain was sequenced during a study of cytomegalovirus exposure and HLA in healthy donors. The germline V gene encodes CDR1 SNHLY and CDR2 FYNNEI. The CDR3 is 15 residues long. V shed 1 base and J 10 bases; nucleotides not matched to a gene: 10. Measured with immunoSEQ multiplex PCR; TCRdb has only the in-frame clones, and not every one. The table has over 110,000 clones, about 87% seen once. This sequence was found in a man in his late teens or twenties in good health and CMV-seropositive. Sequencing was done on a sample of PBMCs. The chain joins TRBV2 to TRBJ2-1, with 7 bases that match TRBD2. The CDR3 is CASSEVTGGSGEQFF. In nucleotides, the CDR3 is TGTGCCAGCAGTGAAGTCACCGGCGGGAGTGGGGAGCAGTTCTTC. Supplemented by reference TRBV2 and TRBJ2-1, the full variable domain reads EPEVTQTPSHQVTQMGQEVILRCVPISNHLYFYWYRQILGQKVEFLVSFYNNEISEKSEIFDDQFSVERPDGSNFTLKIRSTKLEDSAMYFCASSEVTGGSGEQFFGPGTRLTVL.